Below are 13 T cell receptor beta chains sequenced from a single sample in a study of T cells expressing NK-cell markers (dated by TCRdb to 2018 to 2020). The library was generated by 5' RACE. TCRdb records Illumina HiSeq 2000 as the sequencer. After reprocessing by TCRdb, each CDR3 protein sequence is one entry, and no DNA is given. In this sample's table one finds about 190,000 distinct CDR3 sequences. 20% to 25% of the sample is in the top ten clones. The specimen sequenced was blood T cells: a sorted CD56 or NKG2C T cell subset, CD4+ or CD8+ T cells, or bulk PBMC T cells (not recorded which). All receptors derive from a man aged 18 to 69 in good health.

CDR3 loop: CASSLTAAAGEKLFF. The V call is TRBV5-5, the J call TRBJ1-4; checking the TCRdb D call of TRBD1 is not possible without DNA. The germline V gene has CDR1 SGHKS and CDR2 YYEKEE (reference sequence). The CDR3 has 15 residues.

The CDR3 spells CASSFPGGGNEQFF. The V call is TRBV7-9, the J call TRBJ2-1; TCRdb selects TRBD1, and the lack of DNA leaves this call unchecked. This CDR3 is 14 amino acids long. Germline lookup yields CDR1 SEHNR and CDR2 FQNEAQ (reference sequence).

The rearrangement uses TRBV12-3 or TRBV12-4 and TRBJ1-5; TCRdb names TRBD1, which stays unverified in the absence of DNA. This CDR3 region has 16 residues. CDR3 sequence reads: CASSPSQGQPSAPQHF.

The rearrangement links TRBV29-1 to TRBJ1-2; there is no DNA to check the TCRdb D call of TRBD1. CDR1 and CDR2 from the germline V gene are SQVTM and ANQGSEA. The length of the CDR3 is 15 residues. This CDR3 reads CSVGNRDRRPYGYTF.

This sequence joins TRBV9 and TRBJ1-5; the D call from TCRdb, TRBD1, cannot be confirmed without DNA. Germline loops: CDR1 SGDLS, CDR2 YYNGEE. CDR3 size: 15 residues. This chain's CDR3 is CASSVGGRADQPQHF. The variable domain in full, with the rest retrieved from reference TRBV9 and TRBJ1-5, is DSGVTQTPKHLITATGQRVTLRCSPRSGDLSVYWYQQSLDQGLQFLIQYYNGEERAKGNILERFSAQQFPDLHSELNLSSLELGDSALYFCASSVGGRADQPQHFGDGTRLSIL.

This chain links TRBV2 with TRBJ2-7; TCRdb's D call, TRBD2, is unchecked because there is no DNA. The CDR3 runs to 13 residues. The germline V gene has CDR1 SNHLY and CDR2 FYNNEI. CDR3 loop: CASSPTTSYEQYF.

This rearrangement joins TRBV5-1 to TRBJ1-2; there is no DNA to check the TCRdb D call of TRBD1. There are 13 residues in the CDR3. Germline CDR1 is SGHRS and CDR2 is YFSETQ. CDR3 sequence reads: CASSPGTGYGYTF.

This chain uses TRBV7-9 with TRBJ1-6. CDR3 length: 13 amino acids. The V gene's germline CDR1 is SEHNR and CDR2 FQNEAQ (reference sequence). The CDR3 sequence is CASSLNTVFPLHF.

The chain carries TRBV11-2 and TRBJ2-7; the D gene TCRdb calls, TRBD2, cannot be checked with no DNA. The CDR3 runs 18 residues. From germline, CDR1 is SGHAT and CDR2 FQNNGV. The CDR3: CASSPGLAGGPSLDEQYF.

The J gene is TRBJ2-3, the V gene TRBV4-1. This CDR3 is 15 amino acids long. Per the germline V gene, CDR1 is MGHRA and CDR2 is YSYEKL. The CDR3 is CASSGLAASTDTQYF.

The V gene is TRBV11-2, the J gene TRBJ2-3; with no DNA, the TCRdb D assignment of TRBD2 cannot be verified. CDR3 length equals 16 residues. Germline V gene data show CDR1 as SGHAT and CDR2 as FQNNGV. This chain's CDR3 is CASSLEGGLGPDTQYF.

The chain links TRBV2 to TRBJ2-5; the TCRdb D gene call, TRBD1, has no DNA to confirm it. CDR1 is SNHLY, CDR2 FYNNEI, per germline. This CDR3 comprises 13 residues. The CDR3 region is CATPRQGSLTQYF. Filled out from reference TRBV2 and TRBJ2-5, the complete variable domain reads EPEVTQTPSHQVTQMGQEVILRCVPISNHLYFYWYRQILGQKVEFLVSFYNNEISEKSEIFDDQFSVERPDGSNFTLKIRSTKLEDSAMYFCATPRQGSLTQYFGPGTRLLVL.

The chain employs TRBV14 and TRBJ2-5; TCRdb picks TRBD2, but there is no DNA to check that call. The CDR3 totals 13 residues. Germline V gene lookup returns CDR1 SGHDN and CDR2 FVKESK. This CDR3 is CASSQRAAWAQYF.